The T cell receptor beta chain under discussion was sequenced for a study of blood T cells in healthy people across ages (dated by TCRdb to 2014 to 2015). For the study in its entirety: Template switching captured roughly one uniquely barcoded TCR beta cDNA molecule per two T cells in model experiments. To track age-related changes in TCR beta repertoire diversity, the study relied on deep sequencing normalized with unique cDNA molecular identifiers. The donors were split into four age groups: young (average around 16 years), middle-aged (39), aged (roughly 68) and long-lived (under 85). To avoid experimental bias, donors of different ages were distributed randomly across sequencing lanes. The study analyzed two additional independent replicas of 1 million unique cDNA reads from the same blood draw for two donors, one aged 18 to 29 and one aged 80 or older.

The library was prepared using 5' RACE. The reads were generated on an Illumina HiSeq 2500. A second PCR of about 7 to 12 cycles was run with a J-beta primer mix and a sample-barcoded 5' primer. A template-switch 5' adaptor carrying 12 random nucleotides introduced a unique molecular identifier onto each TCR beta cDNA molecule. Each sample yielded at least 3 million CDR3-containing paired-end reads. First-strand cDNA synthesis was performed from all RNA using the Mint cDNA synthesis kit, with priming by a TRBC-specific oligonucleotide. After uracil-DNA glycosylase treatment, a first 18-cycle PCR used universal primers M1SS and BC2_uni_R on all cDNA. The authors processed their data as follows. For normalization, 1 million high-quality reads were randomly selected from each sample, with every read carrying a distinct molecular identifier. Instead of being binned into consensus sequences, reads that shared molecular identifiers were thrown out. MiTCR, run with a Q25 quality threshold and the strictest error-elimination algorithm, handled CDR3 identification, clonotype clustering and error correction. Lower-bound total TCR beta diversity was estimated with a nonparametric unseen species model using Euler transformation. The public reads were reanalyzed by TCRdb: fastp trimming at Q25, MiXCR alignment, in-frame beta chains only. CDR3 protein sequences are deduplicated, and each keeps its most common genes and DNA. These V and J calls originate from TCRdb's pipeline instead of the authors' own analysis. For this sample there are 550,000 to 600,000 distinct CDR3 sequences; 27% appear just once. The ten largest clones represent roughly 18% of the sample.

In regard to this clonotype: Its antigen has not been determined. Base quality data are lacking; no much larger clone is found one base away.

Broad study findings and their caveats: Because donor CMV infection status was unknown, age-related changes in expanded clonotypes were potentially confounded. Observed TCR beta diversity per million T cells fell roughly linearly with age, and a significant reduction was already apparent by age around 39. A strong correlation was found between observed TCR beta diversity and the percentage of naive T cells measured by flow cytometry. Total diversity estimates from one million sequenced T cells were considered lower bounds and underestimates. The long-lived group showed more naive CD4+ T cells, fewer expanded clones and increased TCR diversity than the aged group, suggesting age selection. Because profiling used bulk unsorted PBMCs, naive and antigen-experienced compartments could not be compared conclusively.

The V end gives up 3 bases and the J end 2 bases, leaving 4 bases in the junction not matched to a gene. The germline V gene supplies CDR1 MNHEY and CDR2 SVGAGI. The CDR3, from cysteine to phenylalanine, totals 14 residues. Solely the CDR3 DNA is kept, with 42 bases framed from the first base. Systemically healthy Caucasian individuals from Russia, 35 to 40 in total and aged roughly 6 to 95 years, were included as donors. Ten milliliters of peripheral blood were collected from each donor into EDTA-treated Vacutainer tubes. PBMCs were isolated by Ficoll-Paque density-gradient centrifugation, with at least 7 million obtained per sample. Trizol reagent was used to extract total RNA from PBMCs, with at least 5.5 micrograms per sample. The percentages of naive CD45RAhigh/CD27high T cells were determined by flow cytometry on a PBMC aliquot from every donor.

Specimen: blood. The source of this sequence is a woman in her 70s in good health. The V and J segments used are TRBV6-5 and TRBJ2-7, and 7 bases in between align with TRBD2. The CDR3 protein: CASSYDRGAYEQYF. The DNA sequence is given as TGTGCCAGCAGTTATGACCGGGGGGCCTACGAGCAGTACTTC.